This record covers a single T cell receptor beta chain. Germline V gene data show CDR1 as SGDLS and CDR2 as YYNGEE. This CDR3 comprises 13 residues. UMI labels and 5' RACE were used to prepare the TRB cDNA libraries. Reprocessing the 5' RACE reads, TCRdb reports a single entry for every CDR3 protein and omits DNA. Recorded here are around 6,000 distinct CDR3 sequences; the top ten clones represent 1.5% to 2%. This record comes from a study of CXCR3-negative and CXCR3-positive naive CD8 T cells. Every CD8+ subset sample held a few hundred thousand flow-sorted cells, done in triplicate. The authors gated naive CD8+ T cells as CD45RO-CCR7+CD27+CD95-.

Sequenced material: naive CXCR3- CD8+ T cells from blood. The subset was: CD45RO-CCR7+CD27+CD95- naive CD8+ T cells lacking CXCR3 (TNR3-). The sequence was obtained from a human donor in good health. Some clones in this sample may be carry-over from other donors' samples. V is TRBV9 and J is TRBJ1-4. CDR3 sequence reads: CASSVAENEKLFF.